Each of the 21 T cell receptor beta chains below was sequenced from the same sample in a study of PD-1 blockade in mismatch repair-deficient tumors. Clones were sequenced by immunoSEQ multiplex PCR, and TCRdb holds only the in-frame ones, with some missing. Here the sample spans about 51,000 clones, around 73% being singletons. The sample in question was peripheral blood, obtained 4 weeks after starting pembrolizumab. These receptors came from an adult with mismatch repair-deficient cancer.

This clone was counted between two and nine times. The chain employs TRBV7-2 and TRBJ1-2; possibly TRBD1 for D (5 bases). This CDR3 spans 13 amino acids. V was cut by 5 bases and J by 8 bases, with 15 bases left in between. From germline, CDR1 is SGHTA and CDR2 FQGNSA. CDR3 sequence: CASSPGTFRGYTF. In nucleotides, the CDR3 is TGTGCCAGCAGCCCAGGGACCTTCAGGGGCTACACCTTC.

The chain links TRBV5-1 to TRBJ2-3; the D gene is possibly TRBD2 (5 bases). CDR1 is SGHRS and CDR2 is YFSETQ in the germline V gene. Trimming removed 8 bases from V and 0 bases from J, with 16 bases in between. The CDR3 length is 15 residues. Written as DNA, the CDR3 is TGCGCCAGTTTAAGCGGTTCCATTAGCACAGATACGCAGTATTTT. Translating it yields CASLSGSISTDTQYF.

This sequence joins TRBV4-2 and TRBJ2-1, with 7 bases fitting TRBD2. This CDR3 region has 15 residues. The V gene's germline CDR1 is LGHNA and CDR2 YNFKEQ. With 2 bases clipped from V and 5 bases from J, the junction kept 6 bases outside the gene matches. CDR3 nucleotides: TGTGCCAGCAGCCAAACAGCGGGAATGCACAATGAGCAGTTCTTC. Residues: CASSQTAGMHNEQFF.

CDR3: CASSLTSGSLTDTQYF. The DNA for the CDR3 is TGTGCCAGCAGCTTAACTAGCGGGAGTTTGACAGATACGCAGTATTTT. This chain connects TRBV11-3 to TRBJ2-3, with TRBD2 matching over 11 bases. With 2 bases clipped from V and 3 bases from J, the junction kept 4 bases outside the gene matches. The CDR3 extends over 16 amino acids. CDR1 SGHNT and CDR2 YENEEA come from the germline V gene.

The CDR3 spells CASSLVGGRAYEQYF. The CDR3 DNA reads as TGTGCCAGCAGTTTGGTGGGCGGGAGGGCCTACGAGCAGTACTTC. The rearrangement links TRBV27 to TRBJ2-7; TRBD2 matches at 9 bases. V was pared by 3 bases and J by 2 bases, with 5 bases of the junction left unmatched. The CDR3 extends over 15 amino acids. Germline V CDR1 and CDR2: MNHEY, SMNVEV (reference sequence).

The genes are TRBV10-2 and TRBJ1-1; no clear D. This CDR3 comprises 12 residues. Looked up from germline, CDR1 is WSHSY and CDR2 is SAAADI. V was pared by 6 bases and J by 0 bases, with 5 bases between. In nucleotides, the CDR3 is TGCGCCAGCAGAGATATGAACACTGAAGCTTTCTTT. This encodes CASRDMNTEAFF.

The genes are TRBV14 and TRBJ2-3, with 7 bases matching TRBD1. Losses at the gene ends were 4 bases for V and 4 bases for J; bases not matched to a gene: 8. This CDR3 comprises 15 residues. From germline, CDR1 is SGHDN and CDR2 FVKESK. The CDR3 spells CASSLQGLGADTQYF. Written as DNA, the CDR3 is TGTGCCAGCAGCCTACAGGGGCTTGGGGCAGATACGCAGTATTTT.

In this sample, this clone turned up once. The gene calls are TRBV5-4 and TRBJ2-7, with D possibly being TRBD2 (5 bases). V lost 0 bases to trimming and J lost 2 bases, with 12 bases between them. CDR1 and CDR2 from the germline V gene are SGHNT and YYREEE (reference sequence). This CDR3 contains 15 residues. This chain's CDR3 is CASSLELGVAYEQYF. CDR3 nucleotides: TGTGCCAGCAGCTTGGAACTGGGAGTTGCCTACGAGCAGTACTTC.

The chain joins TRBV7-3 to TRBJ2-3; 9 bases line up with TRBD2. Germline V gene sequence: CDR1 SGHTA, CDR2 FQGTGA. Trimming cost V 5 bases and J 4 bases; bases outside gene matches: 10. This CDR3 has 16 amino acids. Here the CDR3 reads CASSLGLAGTSDTQYF. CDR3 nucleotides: TGTGCCAGCAGCCTAGGCCTAGCGGGGACATCAGATACGCAGTATTTT. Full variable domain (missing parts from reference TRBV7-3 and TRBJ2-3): GAGVSQTPSNKVTEKGKYVELRCDPISGHTALYWYRQSLGQGPEFLIYFQGTGAADDSGLPNDRFFAVRPEGSVSTLKIQRTERGDSAVYLCASSLGLAGTSDTQYFGPGTRLTVL.

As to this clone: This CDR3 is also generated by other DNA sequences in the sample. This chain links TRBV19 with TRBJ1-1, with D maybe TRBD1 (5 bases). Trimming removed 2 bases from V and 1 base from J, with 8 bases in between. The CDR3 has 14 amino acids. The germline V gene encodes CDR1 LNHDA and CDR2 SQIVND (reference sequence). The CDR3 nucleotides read TGTGCCAGTAGTATAAGGCAGGGGAACACTGAAGCTTTCTTT. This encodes CASSIRQGNTEAFF. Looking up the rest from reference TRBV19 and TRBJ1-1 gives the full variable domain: DGGITQSPKYLFRKEGQNVTLSCEQNLNHDAMYWYRQDPGQGLRLIYYSQIVNDFQKGDIAEGYSVSREKKESFPLTVTSAQKNPTAFYLCASSIRQGNTEAFFGQGTRLTVV.

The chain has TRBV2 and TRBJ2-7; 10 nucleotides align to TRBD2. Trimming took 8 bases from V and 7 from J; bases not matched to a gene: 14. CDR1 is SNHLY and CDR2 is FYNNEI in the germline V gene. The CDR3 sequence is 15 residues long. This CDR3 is CASGVAASGSGEQYF. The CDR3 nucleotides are TGTGCCAGCGGGGTGGCGGCTAGCGGGAGTGGAGAGCAGTACTTC.

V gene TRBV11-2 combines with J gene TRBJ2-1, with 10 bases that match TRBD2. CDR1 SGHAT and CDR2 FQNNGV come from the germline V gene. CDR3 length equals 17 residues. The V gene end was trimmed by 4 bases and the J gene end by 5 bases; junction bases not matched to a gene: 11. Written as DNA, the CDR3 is TGTGCCAGCAGCTCCTTACTAGCGGGGAGGTCAAACAATGAGCAGTTCTTC. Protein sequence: CASSSLLAGRSNNEQFF.

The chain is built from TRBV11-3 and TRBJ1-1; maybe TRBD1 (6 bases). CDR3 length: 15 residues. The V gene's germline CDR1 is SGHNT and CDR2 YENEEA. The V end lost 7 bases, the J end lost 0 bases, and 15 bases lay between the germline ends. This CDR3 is CASTIQGNMNTEAFF. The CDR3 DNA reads TGTGCCAGCACTATACAGGGTAATATGAACACTGAAGCTTTCTTT.

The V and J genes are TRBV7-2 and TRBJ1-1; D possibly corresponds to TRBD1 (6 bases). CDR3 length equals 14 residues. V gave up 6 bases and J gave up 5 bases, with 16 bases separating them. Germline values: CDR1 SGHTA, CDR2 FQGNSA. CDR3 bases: TGTGCCAGCAGTCCAGGGGCTACGAGGACTGAAGCTTTCTTT. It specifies CASSPGATRTEAFF.

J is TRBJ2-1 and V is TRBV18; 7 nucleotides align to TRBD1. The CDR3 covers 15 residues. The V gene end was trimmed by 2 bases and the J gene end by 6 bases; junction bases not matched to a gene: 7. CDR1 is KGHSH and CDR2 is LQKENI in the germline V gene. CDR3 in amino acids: CASSPAQGRVNEQFF. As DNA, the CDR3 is TGTGCCAGCTCACCAGCACAGGGGAGAGTCAATGAGCAGTTCTTC. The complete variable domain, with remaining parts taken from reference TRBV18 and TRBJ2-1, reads NAGVMQNPRHLVRRRGQEARLRCSPMKGHSHVYWYRQLPEEGLKFMVYLQKENIIDESGMPKERFSAEFPKEGPSILRIQQVVRGDSAAYFCASSPAQGRVNEQFFGPGTRLTVL.

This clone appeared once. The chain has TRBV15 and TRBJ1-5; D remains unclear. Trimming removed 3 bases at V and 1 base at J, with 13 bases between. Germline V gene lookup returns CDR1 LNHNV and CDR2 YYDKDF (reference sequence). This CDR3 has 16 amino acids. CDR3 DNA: TGTGCCACCAGCAGTCCCGGTCGGGTAAGCAATCAGCCCCAGCATTTT. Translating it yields CATSSPGRVSNQPQHF.

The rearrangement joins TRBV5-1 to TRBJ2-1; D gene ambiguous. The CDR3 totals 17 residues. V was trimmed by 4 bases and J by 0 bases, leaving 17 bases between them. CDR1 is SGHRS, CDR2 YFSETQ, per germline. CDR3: CASSRLPGDYSYNEQFF. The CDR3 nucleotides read TGCGCCAGCAGCCGCCTACCGGGCGATTACTCCTACAATGAGCAGTTCTTC.

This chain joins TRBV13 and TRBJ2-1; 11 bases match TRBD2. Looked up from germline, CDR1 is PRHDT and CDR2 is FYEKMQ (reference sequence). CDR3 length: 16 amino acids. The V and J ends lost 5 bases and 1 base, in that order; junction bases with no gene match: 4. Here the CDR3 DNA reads TGTGCCAGCAGCCTAAGACTAGCGGGGTCCTACAATGAGCAGTTCTTC. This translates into CASSLRLAGSYNEQFF.

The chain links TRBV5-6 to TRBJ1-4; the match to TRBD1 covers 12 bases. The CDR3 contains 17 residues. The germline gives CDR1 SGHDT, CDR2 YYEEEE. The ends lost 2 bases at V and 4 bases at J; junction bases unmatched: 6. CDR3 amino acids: CASSFSGTGGSNEKLFF. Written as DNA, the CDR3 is TGTGCCAGCAGCTTCTCCGGGACAGGGGGCAGTAATGAAAAACTGTTTTTT.

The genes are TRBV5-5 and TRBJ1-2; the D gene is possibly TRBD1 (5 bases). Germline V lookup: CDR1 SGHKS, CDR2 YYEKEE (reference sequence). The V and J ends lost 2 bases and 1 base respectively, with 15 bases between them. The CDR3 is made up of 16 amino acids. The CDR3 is CASSFSGHGVNYGYTF. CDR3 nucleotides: TGTGCCAGCAGCTTTTCAGGACACGGCGTTAACTATGGCTACACCTTC.

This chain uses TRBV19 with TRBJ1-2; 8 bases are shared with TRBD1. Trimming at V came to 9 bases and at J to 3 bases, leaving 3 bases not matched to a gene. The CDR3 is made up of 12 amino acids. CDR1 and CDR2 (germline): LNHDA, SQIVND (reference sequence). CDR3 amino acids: CASGQGDYGYTF. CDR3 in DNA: TGTGCCAGCGGACAGGGAGACTATGGCTACACCTTC. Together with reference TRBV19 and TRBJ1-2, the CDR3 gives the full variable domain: DGGITQSPKYLFRKEGQNVTLSCEQNLNHDAMYWYRQDPGQGLRLIYYSQIVNDFQKGDIAEGYSVSREKKESFPLTVTSAQKNPTAFYLCASGQGDYGYTFGSGTRLTVV.